This entry describes one T cell receptor (beta chain). Its target is unknown. Sequencing was limited to surgery cases with top T cell transcript signatures in brain tissue. Pre-surgery treatment included at least one anti-epileptic drug. V lost 4 bases and J lost 5; bases outside the gene matches: 6. Germline V gene lookup returns CDR1 SGHRS and CDR2 YFSETQ. The CDR3 extends over 14 amino acids. The protocol was immunoSEQ multiplex PCR, while the TCRdb copy is restricted to in-frame clones and leaves out a portion. This table holds over 95,000 clones, 90% to 95% found once. The sample is drawn from a study of brain T cells in children with intractable seizures. Overall study results and limits: Absence of clones before surgery may stem from lower sequencing depth. Only CDR3 sequence similarity suggested viral specificity, without known HCMV serostatus.

The receptor was isolated from a boy less than two years old with hemimegalencephaly and intractable seizures. This rearrangement joins TRBV5-1 to TRBJ2-7, with TRBD1 identical over 10 bases. The source was peripheral blood, collected at surgery. In nucleotides, the CDR3 is TGCGCCAGCAGCCCGACAGGGGGCGTTAACGAGCAGTACTTC. Translation gives CASSPTGGVNEQYF.